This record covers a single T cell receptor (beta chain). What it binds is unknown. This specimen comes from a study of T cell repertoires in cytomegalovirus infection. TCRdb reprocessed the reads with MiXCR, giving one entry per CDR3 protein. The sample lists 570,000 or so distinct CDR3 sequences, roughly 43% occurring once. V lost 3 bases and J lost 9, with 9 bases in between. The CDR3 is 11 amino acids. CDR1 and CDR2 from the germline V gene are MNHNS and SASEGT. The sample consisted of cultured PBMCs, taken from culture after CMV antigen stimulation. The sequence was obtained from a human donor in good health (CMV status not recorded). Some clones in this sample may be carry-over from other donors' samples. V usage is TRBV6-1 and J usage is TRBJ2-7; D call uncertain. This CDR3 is CASSEWRSQYF. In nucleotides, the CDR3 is TGTGCCAGCAGTGAGTGGAGATCGCAGTACTTC.